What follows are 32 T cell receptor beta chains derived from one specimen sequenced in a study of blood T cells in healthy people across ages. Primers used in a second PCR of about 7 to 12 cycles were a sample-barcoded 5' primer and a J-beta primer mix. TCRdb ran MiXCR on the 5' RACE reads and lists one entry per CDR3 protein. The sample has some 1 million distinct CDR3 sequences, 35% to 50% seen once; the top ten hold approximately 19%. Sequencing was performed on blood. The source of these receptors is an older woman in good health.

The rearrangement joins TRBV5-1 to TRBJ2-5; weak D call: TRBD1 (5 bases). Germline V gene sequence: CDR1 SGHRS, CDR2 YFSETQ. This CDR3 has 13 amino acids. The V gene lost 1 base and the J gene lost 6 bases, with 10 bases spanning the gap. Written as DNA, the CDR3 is TGCGCCAGCAGCTTGAGCAGGGATAAGACCCAGTACTTC. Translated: CASSLSRDKTQYF.

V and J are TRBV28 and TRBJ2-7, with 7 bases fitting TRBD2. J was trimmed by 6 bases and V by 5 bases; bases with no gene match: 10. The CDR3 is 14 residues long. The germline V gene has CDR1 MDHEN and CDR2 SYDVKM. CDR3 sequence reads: CASSPQGLRFEQYF. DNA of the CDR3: TGTGCCAGCAGTCCCCAGGGACTACGGTTCGAGCAGTACTTC.

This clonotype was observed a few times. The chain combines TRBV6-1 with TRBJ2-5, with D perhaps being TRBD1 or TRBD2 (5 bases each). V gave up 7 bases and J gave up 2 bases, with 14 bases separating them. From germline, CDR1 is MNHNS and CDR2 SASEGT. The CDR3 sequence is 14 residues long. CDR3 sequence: CASTPGRRQETQYF. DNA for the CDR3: TGTGCCAGCACCCCGGGACGGAGACAAGAGACCCAGTACTTC.

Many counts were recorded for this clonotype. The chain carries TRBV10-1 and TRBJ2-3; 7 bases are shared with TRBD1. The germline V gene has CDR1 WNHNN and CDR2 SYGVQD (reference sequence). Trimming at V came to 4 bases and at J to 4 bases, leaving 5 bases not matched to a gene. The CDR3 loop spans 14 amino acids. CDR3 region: CASSGGGASDTQYF. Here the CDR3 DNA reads TGCGCCAGCAGTGGAGGGGGCGCATCAGATACGCAGTATTTT.

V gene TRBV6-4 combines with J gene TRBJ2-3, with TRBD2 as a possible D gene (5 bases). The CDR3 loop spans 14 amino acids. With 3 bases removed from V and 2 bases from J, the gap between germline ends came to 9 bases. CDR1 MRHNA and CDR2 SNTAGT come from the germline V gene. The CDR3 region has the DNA TGTGCCAGCAGTGATAGAGCGGACACAGATACGCAGTATTTT. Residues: CASSDRADTDTQYF.

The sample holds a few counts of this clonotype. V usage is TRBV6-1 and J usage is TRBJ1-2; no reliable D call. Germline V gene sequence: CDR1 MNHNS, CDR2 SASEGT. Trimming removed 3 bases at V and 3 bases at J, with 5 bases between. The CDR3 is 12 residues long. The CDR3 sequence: CASSESHYGYTF. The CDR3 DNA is TGTGCCAGCAGTGAGTCCCACTATGGCTACACCTTC.

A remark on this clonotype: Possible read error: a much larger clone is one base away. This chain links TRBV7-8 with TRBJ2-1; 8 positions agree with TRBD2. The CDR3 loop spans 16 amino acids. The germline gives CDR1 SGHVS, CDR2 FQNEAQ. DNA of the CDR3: TGTGCCAACAGCTTAGTTTCGCCGGGAGGGTGGCATGAGCAGTTCTTC. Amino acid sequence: CANSLVSPGGWHEQFF.

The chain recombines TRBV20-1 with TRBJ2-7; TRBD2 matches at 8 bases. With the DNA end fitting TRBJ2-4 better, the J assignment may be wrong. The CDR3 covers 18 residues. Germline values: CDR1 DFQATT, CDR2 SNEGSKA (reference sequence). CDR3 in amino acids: CSARDGSPSGGRVDIQYF. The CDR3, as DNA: TGCAGTGCTAGAGACGGTTCCCCGAGCGGGGGTCGGGTAGACATTCAGTACTTC.

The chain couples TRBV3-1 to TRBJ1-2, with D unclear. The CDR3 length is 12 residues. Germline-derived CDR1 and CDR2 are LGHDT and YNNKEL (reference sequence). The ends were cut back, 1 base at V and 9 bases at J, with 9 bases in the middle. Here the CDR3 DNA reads TGTGCCAGCAGCCAAGTTGGCGTCAGCTACACCTTC. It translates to CASSQVGVSYTF.

The CDR3 is CASSPYGGQGRNEQFF. CDR3 nucleotide sequence: TGTGCCAGCAGCCCCTATGGAGGACAGGGGAGGAATGAGCAGTTCTTC. The chain has TRBV4-2 and TRBJ2-1; 9 bases fit TRBD1. CDR1 is LGHNA, CDR2 YNFKEQ, per germline. The CDR3 length is 16 residues. Losses at the gene ends were 4 bases for V and 7 bases for J; bases not matched to a gene: 11.

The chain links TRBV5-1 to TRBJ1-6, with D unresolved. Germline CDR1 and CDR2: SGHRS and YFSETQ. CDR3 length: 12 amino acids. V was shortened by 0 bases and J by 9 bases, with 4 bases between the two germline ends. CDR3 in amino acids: CASSLDGSPLHF. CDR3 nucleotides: TGCGCCAGCAGCTTGGACGGTTCACCCCTCCACTTT.

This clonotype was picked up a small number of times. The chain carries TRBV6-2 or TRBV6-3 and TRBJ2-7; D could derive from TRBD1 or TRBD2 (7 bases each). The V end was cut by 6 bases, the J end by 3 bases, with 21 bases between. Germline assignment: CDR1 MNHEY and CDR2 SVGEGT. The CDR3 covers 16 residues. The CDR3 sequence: CASRQGTNLAGYEQYF. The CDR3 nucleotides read TGTGCCAGCAGACAGGGGACTAACCTGGCAGGCTACGAGCAGTACTTC.

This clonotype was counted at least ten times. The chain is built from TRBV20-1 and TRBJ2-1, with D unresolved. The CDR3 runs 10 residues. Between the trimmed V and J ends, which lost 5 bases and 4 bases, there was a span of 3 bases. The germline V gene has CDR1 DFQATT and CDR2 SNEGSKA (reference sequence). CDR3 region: CSAQYNEQFF. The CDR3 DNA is TGCAGTGCTCAATACAATGAGCAGTTCTTC.

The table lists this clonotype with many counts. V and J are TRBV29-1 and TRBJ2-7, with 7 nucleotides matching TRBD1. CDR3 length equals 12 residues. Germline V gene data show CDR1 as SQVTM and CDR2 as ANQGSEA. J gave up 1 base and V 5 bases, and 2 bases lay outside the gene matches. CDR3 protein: CSVRTGSYEQYF. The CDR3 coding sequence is TGCAGCGTTCGGACAGGTTCCTACGAGCAGTACTTC.

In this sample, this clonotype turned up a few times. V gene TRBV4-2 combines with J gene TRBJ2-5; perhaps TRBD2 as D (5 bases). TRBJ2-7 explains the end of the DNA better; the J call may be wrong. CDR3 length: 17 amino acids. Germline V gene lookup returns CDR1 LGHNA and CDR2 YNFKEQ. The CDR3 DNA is TGTGCCAGCAGCCAACAAATGGGAGCGGAAAAAAACTACGAGCAGTACTTC. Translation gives CASSQQMGAEKNYEQYF.

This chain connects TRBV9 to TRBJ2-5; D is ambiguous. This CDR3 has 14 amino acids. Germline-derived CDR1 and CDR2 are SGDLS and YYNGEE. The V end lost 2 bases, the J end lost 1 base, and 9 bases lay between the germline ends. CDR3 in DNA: TGTGCCAGCAGCGTGCCCCGGTCCCAAGAGACCCAGTACTTC. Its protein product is CASSVPRSQETQYF. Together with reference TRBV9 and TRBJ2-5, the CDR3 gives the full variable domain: DSGVTQTPKHLITATGQRVTLRCSPRSGDLSVYWYQQSLDQGLQFLIQYYNGEERAKGNILERFSAQQFPDLHSELNLSSLELGDSALYFCASSVPRSQETQYFGPGTRLLVL.

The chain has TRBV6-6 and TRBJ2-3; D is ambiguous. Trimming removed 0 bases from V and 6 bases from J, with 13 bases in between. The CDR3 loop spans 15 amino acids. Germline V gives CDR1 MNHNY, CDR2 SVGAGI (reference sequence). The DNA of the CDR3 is TGTGCCAGCAGTTACTCCCGGGCCTTACGGGATACGCAGTATTTT. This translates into CASSYSRALRDTQYF.

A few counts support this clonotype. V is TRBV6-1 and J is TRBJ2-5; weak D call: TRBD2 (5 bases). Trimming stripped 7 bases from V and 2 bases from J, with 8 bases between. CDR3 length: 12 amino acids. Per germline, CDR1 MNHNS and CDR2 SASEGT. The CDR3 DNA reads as TGTGCCAGCATCCGAGGGCAAGAGACCCAGTACTTC. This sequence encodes CASIRGQETQYF.

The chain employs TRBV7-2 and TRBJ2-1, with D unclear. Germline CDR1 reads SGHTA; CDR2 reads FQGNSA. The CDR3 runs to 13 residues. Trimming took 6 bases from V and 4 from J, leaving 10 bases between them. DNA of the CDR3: TGTGCCAGCAGTCCATTAGGGTACAATGAGCAGTTCTTC. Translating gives CASSPLGYNEQFF.

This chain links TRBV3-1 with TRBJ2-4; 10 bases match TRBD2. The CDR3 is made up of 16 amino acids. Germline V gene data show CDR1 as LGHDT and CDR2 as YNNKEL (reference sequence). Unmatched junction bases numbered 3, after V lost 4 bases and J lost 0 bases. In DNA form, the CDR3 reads TGTGCCAGCAGCCGGGGACTAGCGCAAGCCAAAAACATTCAGTACTTC. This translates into CASSRGLAQAKNIQYF.

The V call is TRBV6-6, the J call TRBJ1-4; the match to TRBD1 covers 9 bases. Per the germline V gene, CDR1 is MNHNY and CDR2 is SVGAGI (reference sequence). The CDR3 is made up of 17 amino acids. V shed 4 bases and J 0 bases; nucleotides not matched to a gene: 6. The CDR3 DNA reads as TGTGCCAGCAGTTTCTACAGGGGGCGGGCAACTAATGAAAAACTGTTTTTT. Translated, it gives CASSFYRGRATNEKLFF.

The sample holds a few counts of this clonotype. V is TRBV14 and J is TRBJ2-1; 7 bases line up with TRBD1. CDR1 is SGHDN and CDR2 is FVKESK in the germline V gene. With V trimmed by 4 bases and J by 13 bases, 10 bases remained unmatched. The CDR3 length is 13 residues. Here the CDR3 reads CASSPREGTVQFF. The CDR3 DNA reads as TGTGCCAGCAGCCCAAGGGAAGGGACAGTTCAGTTCTTC.

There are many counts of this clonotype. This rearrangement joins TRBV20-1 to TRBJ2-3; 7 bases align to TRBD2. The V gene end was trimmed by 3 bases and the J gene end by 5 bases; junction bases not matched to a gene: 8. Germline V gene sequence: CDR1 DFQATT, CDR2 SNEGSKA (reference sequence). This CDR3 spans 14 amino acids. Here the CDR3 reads CSASLVGGRDTQYF. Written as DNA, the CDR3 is TGCAGTGCTAGCTTAGTGGGAGGGAGAGATACGCAGTATTTT.

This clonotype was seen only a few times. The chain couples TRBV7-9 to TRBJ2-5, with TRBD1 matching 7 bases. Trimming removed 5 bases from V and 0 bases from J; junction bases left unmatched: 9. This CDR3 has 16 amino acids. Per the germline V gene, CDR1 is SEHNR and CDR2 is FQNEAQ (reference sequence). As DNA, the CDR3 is TGTGCCAGCAGCCCCCGAGGACAGGACCACCAAGAGACCCAGTACTTC. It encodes CASSPRGQDHQETQYF.

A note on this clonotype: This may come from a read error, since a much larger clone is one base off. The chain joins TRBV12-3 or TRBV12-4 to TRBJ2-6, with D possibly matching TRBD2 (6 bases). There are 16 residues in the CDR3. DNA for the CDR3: TGTGCCAGCAACACAGGAACTAGCTCTGGGGCCGACGTCCTGACTTTC. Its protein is CASNTGTSSGADVLTF.

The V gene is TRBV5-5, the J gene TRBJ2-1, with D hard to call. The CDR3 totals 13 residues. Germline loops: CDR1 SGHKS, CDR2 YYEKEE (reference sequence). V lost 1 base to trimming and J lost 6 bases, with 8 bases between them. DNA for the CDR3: TGTGCCAGCAGCTTGAACTGGTTCAATGAGCAGTTCTTC. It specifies CASSLNWFNEQFF. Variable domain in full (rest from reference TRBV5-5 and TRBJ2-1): DAGVTQSPTHLIKTRGQQVTLRCSPISGHKSVSWYQQVLGQGPQFIFQYYEKEERGRGNFPDRFSARQFPNYSSELNVNALLLGDSALYLCASSLNWFNEQFFGPGTRLTVL.

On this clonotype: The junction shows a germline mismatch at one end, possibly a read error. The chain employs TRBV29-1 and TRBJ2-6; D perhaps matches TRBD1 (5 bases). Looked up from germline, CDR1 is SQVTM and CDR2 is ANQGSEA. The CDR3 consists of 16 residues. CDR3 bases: TGCAGCGTTGAAGATCAGGGTAGCTCTGGGGCCAACGACCTGACTTTC. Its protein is CSVEDQGSSGANDLTF.

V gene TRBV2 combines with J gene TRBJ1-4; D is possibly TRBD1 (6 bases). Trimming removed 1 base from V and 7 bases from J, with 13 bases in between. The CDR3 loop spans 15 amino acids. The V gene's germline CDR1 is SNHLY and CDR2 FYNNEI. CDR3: CASSEVKGGGEKLFF. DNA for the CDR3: TGTGCCAGCAGTGAAGTCAAAGGGGGAGGTGAAAAACTGTTTTTT.

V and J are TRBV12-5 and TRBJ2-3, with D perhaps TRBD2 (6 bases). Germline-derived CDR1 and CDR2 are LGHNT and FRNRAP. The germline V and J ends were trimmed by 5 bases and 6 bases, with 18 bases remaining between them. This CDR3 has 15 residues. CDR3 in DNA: TGTGCTAGTGGTCCGGGACTTAGACACACTGATACGCAGTATTTT. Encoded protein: CASGPGLRHTDTQYF.

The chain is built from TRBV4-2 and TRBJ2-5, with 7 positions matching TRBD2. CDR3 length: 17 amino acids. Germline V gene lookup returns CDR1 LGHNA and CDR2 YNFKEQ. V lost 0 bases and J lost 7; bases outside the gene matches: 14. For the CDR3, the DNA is TGTGCCAGCAGCCAAGATCGGGCTAGCGGCTTCAAGGGGACCCAGTACTTC. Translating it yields CASSQDRASGFKGTQYF.

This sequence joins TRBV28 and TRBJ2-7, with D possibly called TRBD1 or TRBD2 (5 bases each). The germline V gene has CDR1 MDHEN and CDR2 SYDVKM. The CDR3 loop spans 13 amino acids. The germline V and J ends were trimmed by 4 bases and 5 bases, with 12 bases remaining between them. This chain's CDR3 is CASSSSGTNEQYF. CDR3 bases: TGTGCCAGCAGTTCGTCAGGGACCAACGAGCAGTACTTC.

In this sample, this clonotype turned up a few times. The CDR3 loop is CASSFLANEQYF. The CDR3, as DNA: TGTGCCAGCAGTTTTCTAGCCAATGAGCAGTACTTC. The V call is TRBV12-3 or TRBV12-4, the J call TRBJ2-7, with D possibly TRBD2 on 5 matching bases. This CDR3 comprises 12 residues. V lost 3 bases to trimming and J lost 7 bases, with 10 bases between them.